These 20 T cell receptor beta chains were sequenced from one sample in a study of shared clonotypes between healthy human individuals (TCRdb year 2020). The library was made by the immunoSEQ multiplex PCR assay. TCRdb stores this immuneACCESS table with in-frame sequences only. Part of the clones is absent; in the studies checked, under half of the shortfall reflects unresolved V genes, and no reason is known for the rest. Across this sample there are roughly 500,000 clones, with around 80% seen only once. More than 10% of the sample rests with the top ten. Source material: PBMCs. These receptors all come from a middle-aged woman in good health. Some clones in this sample may be carry-over from other donors' samples.

The table lists this clone with many counts. The chain couples TRBV27 to TRBJ1-1; tentatively, D is TRBD1 (5 bases). V lost 6 bases, J lost 1 base, and 15 bases lay in between. The CDR3 contains 15 residues. Germline V lookup: CDR1 MNHEY, CDR2 SMNVEV (reference sequence). CDR3: CASRSGGVGNTEAFF. The CDR3 nucleotides read TGTGCCAGCAGGAGCGGGGGGGTGGGGAACACTGAAGCTTTCTTT.

The gene calls are TRBV21-1 and TRBJ2-7; the table assigns TRBD2, which was not confirmed against the DNA. TRBV21-1 is annotated as a pseudogene. The CDR3 sequence is 14 residues long. CDR3 nucleotides: TGTGCCAGGATCCGACTAGCGGACGACTACGAGCAGTACTTC. Amino acid sequence: CARIRLADDYEQYF.

As regards this clone: A read error may account for a junction end that differs from germline. The V gene is TRBV6-6, the J gene TRBJ2-5; D unclear. The last part of the DNA fits TRBJ2-7 better; the J call may be wrong. The CDR3 is 12 residues long. Per the germline V gene, CDR1 is MNHNY and CDR2 is SVGAGI (reference sequence). The CDR3 is CVSSQSSYEQYF. Written as DNA, the CDR3 is TGTGTCAGCAGCCAATCCTCCTACGAGCAGTACTTC.

This rearrangement joins TRBV5-8 to TRBJ2-3; the D gene is possibly TRBD2 (5 bases). Trimming removed 7 bases from V and 3 bases from J, with 12 bases in between. Per germline, CDR1 SGHTS and CDR2 YDEGEE. This CDR3 region has 13 residues. DNA for the CDR3: TGTGCCAGCCAGTATCGGGGAACAGATACGCAGTATTTT. Translating gives CASQYRGTDTQYF. Looking up the rest from reference TRBV5-8 and TRBJ2-3 gives the full variable domain: EAGVTQSPTHLIKTRGQQATLRCSPISGHTSVYWYQQALGLGLQFLLWYDEGEERNRGNFPPRFSGRQFPNYSSELNVNALELEDSALYLCASQYRGTDTQYFGPGTRLTVL.

The chain uses TRBV7-9 and TRBJ2-5; 7 bases agree with TRBD2. This CDR3 comprises 14 residues. The ends lost 6 bases at V and 3 bases at J; junction bases unmatched: 7. Germline assignment: CDR1 SEHNR and CDR2 FQNEAQ (reference sequence). The CDR3 DNA is TGTGCCAGCAGTTCCGTGGCGGGAGAAGAGACCCAGTACTTC. Translated, it gives CASSSVAGEETQYF.

The chain has TRBV6-5 and TRBJ1-4, with a tentative D call TRBD1 (5 bases). This CDR3 comprises 14 residues. Germline lookup yields CDR1 MNHEY and CDR2 SVGAGI. V was trimmed by 7 bases and J by 3 bases, leaving 12 bases between them. This CDR3 reads CASKGRQPNEKLFF. CDR3 bases: TGTGCCAGCAAGGGGCGGCAGCCTAATGAAAAACTGTTTTTT.

The J gene is TRBJ2-7, the V gene TRBV4-3; 9 bases line up with TRBD2. V was clipped by 0 bases and J by 3 bases; unmatched bases: 6. Germline lookup yields CDR1 LGHNA and CDR2 YSLEER. The CDR3 extends over 16 amino acids. CDR3 in amino acids: CASSQDTGLASYEQYF. The CDR3 nucleotides read TGCGCCAGCAGCCAAGATACAGGACTAGCGAGCTACGAGCAGTACTTC.

The J gene is TRBJ1-5, the V gene TRBV7-8, with D uncertain. Germline loops: CDR1 SGHVS, CDR2 FQNEAQ. CDR3 size: 12 residues. Between the trimmed V and J ends, which lost 5 bases and 5 bases, there was a span of 7 bases. Written as DNA, the CDR3 is TGTGCCAGCAGCGAGAAGTATCAGCCCCAGCATTTT. Amino acids: CASSEKYQPQHF.

The chain carries TRBV19 and TRBJ2-1; a weak D match, TRBD2 (6 bases). This CDR3 region has 14 residues. V was trimmed by 3 bases and J by 5 bases, leaving 11 bases between them. The germline gives CDR1 LNHDA, CDR2 SQIVND (reference sequence). The CDR3, as DNA: TGTGCCAGTAGTATCCTAGCGTACGACAATGAGCAGTTCTTC. Translating it yields CASSILAYDNEQFF.

V is TRBV7-2 and J is TRBJ2-7, with 10 bases aligning to TRBD2. CDR1 is SGHTA and CDR2 is FQGNSA in the germline V gene. V was pared by 3 bases and J by 6 bases, with 5 bases of the junction left unmatched. There are 14 residues in the CDR3. CDR3 in amino acids: CASSFGTSEREQYF. The CDR3 DNA follows: TGTGCCAGCAGCTTCGGGACTAGCGAGCGCGAGCAGTACTTC.

V is TRBV18 and J is TRBJ2-3; D gene unclear. Germline-derived CDR1 and CDR2 are KGHSH and LQKENI. This CDR3 region has 14 residues. V lost 6 bases, J lost 6 bases, and 16 bases lay in between. CDR3 DNA sequence: TGTGCCAGCTCGCCTCCTGTAGGGATGGATACGCAGTATTTT. It codes for CASSPPVGMDTQYF.

The V call is TRBV7-2, the J call TRBJ2-1; TRBD2 matches 8 bases. Germline assignment: CDR1 SGHTA and CDR2 FQGNSA. There are 16 residues in the CDR3. Unmatched junction bases numbered 3, after V lost 1 base and J lost 1 base. The CDR3 bases are TGTGCCAGCAGCTTAGTTAGCGGGACATCCTACAATGAGCAGTTCTTC. The encoded protein is CASSLVSGTSYNEQFF.

This chain connects TRBV6-6 to TRBJ1-2, with TRBD1 identical over 7 bases. The germline gives CDR1 MNHNY, CDR2 SVGAGI (reference sequence). The length of the CDR3 is 14 residues. Trimming cost V 2 bases and J 5 bases; bases outside gene matches: 5. CDR3 bases: TGTGCCAGCAGTTACCGACAGGGCGGTTATGGCTACACCTTC. Encoded protein: CASSYRQGGYGYTF.

V usage is TRBV19 and J usage is TRBJ1-2, with unresolved D. The CDR3 is 14 amino acids. V gave up 5 bases and J gave up 1 base, with 11 bases separating them. Germline CDR1 is LNHDA and CDR2 is SQIVND (reference sequence). The DNA of the CDR3 is TGTGCCAGTAGTCCGACCGGGGTTAACTATGGCTACACCTTC. Protein: CASSPTGVNYGYTF.

The V call is TRBV5-1, the J call TRBJ2-1; D may correspond to TRBD1 or TRBD2 (5 bases each). Germline V gives CDR1 SGHRS, CDR2 YFSETQ. V shed 1 base and J shed 4 bases, with 9 bases lying between them. The CDR3 is 14 amino acids. The CDR3 region is CASSLSGRYNEQFF. Here the CDR3 DNA reads TGCGCCAGCAGCTTGTCGGGACGGTACAATGAGCAGTTCTTC.

This chain connects TRBV5-1 to TRBJ2-2; D may be TRBD1 (9 bases). The V gene lost 4 bases and the J gene lost 5 bases, with 27 bases spanning the gap. The CDR3 has 19 amino acids. CDR1 and CDR2 (germline): SGHRS, YFSETQ. The CDR3 bases are TGCGCCAGCAGCGGCGGGACAGGGCACGAGCGGGGGATTACCGGGGAGCTGTTTTTT. It specifies CASSGGTGHERGITGELFF.

The V and J genes are TRBV5-1 and TRBJ2-2; no definite D call. CDR3 length: 12 residues. With 2 bases removed from V and 6 bases from J, the gap between germline ends came to 5 bases. Germline-derived CDR1 and CDR2 are SGHRS and YFSETQ. The CDR3 loop reads CASSFPAGELFF. In nucleotides, the CDR3 is TGCGCCAGCAGCTTCCCAGCCGGGGAGCTGTTTTTT.

The rearrangement links TRBV15 to TRBJ1-5, with a tentative D call TRBD1 (5 bases). Per germline, CDR1 LNHNV and CDR2 YYDKDF (reference sequence). Trimming removed 4 bases from V and 11 bases from J, with 27 bases in between. This CDR3 contains 17 residues. CDR3 in amino acids: CATSKNPGTIVLWSQHF. The DNA of the CDR3 is TGTGCCACCAGCAAAAACCCCGGGACGATCGTCCTATGGTCCCAGCATTTT.

The chain is built from TRBV6-4 and TRBJ2-2; a possible D gene is TRBD1 (6 bases). The CDR3 is 15 amino acids. Trimming took off 0 bases at V and 3 bases at J, with 8 bases between the two ends. The V gene's germline CDR1 is MRHNA and CDR2 SNTAGT. The DNA of the CDR3 is TGTGCCAGCAGTGACTCGGGGGCGGACACCGGGGAGCTGTTTTTT. This translates into CASSDSGADTGELFF.

The chain has TRBV5-6 and TRBJ2-5; D may be TRBD1 (6 bases). The CDR3 extends over 14 amino acids. The ends were cut back, 5 bases at V and 5 bases at J, with 16 bases in the middle. CDR1 and CDR2 (germline): SGHDT, YYEEEE. The CDR3 region has the DNA TGTGCCAGCAGTAATCAGGGGTCGGTGGAGACCCAGTACTTC. It yields the protein CASSNQGSVETQYF.